This T cell receptor beta chain emerged from a study of blood T cell repertoires in COVID-19. The CDR3 extends over 17 amino acids. The germline V gene has CDR1 MDHEN and CDR2 SYDVKM. V lost 2 bases and J 2 bases, leaving 16 bases between the germline ends. This table comes from immunoSEQ multiplex PCR, and its TCRdb copy is limited to in-frame clones, with some not included. The repertoire includes roughly 150,000 clones, about four fifths of them detected once, and roughly 20% sits in the top ten. The sample was peripheral blood. The source of this sequence is a woman aged 70-85 years who had recovered from COVID-19. The V and J genes are TRBV28 and TRBJ1-3; maybe TRBD1 (6 bases). CDR3 nucleotides: TGTGCCAGCAGTTTAGGGCCGGGGGGCAGGACTGGAAACACCATATATTTT. Its protein product is CASSLGPGGRTGNTIYF.